The rows below give T cell receptor beta chains drawn from one sample of a study of OX40 agonist ivuxolimab in advanced cancers. The repertoire was sequenced with immunoSEQ multiplex PCR; TCRdb's copy has only in-frame clones and lacks some. The sample lists approximately 65,000 clones; about nine tenths were seen once. Sample: CD4+ or CD8+ T cells sorted from blood, taken in a trial of the OX40 agonist ivuxolimab. These receptor sequences come from an adult with an advanced solid tumor such as melanoma, head and neck, liver or kidney cancer. The CDR3 runs from the conserved cysteine through the conserved F or W. D genes are given only for firm matches. Rows give clone size only sometimes, using once, few, many, or a class for an expanded clone.

CDR3aa: CASSFNGPGSPLHF; CDR3nt: TGTGCCAGCAGTTTCAACGGGCCGGGATCACCCCTCCACTTT; v_gene: TRBV27; d_gene: -; j_gene: TRBJ1-6; abundance: -
CDR3aa: CASSFKSKDNSPLHF; CDR3nt: TGTGCCAGTAGTTTTAAGAGCAAAGATAATTCACCCCTCCACTTT; v_gene: TRBV19; d_gene: -; j_gene: TRBJ1-6; abundance: -
CDR3aa: CASNPGRDSGNTIYF; CDR3nt: TGTGCCAGCAATCCGGGACGGGACTCTGGAAACACCATATATTTT; v_gene: TRBV6-1; d_gene: -; j_gene: TRBJ1-3; abundance: -
CDR3aa: CASSSQGTDNSPLHF; CDR3nt: TGTGCCAGCAGCTCTCAAGGGACCGATAATTCACCCCTCCACTTT; v_gene: TRBV6-1; d_gene: -; j_gene: TRBJ1-6; abundance: -
CDR3aa: CASSLGTAINSPLHF; CDR3nt: TGTGCCAGTAGTTTAGGGACGGCCATTAATTCACCCCTCCACTTT; v_gene: TRBV19; d_gene: -; j_gene: TRBJ1-6; abundance: -
CDR3aa: CASSQEIGFLGYGYTF; CDR3nt: TGTGCCAGCAGCCAAGAGATTGGGTTTTTGGGCTATGGCTACACCTTC; v_gene: TRBV4-2; d_gene: -; j_gene: TRBJ1-2; abundance: -
CDR3aa: CASSSSRDQPQHF; CDR3nt: TGTGCCAGCAGTTCCTCCCGAGATCAGCCCCAGCATTTT; v_gene: TRBV27; d_gene: -; j_gene: TRBJ1-5; abundance: -
CDR3aa: CASSKMPDSRNNEQFF; CDR3nt: TGTGCCAGTAGTAAAATGCCGGACAGCCGAAACAATGAGCAGTTCTTC; v_gene: TRBV19; d_gene: -; j_gene: TRBJ2-1; abundance: -
CDR3aa: CASSRDRGGTEAFF; CDR3nt: TGTGCCAGCAGCCGGGACAGGGGGGGCACTGAAGCTTTCTTT; v_gene: TRBV2; d_gene: TRBD1; j_gene: TRBJ1-1; abundance: -
CDR3aa: CASSLNGNTIYF; CDR3nt: TGTGCCAGCAGCCTTAACGGAAACACCATATATTTT; v_gene: TRBV7-9; d_gene: -; j_gene: TRBJ1-3; abundance: -
CDR3aa: CASSSATGGIYEQYF; CDR3nt: TGTGCCAGTAGTTCTGCTACAGGGGGCATATACGAGCAGTACTTC; v_gene: TRBV19; d_gene: TRBD1; j_gene: TRBJ2-7; abundance: -
CDR3aa: CASSELGRRLPLHF; CDR3nt: TGTGCCAGCAGTGAGCTGGGGAGACGTCTACCCCTCCACTTT; v_gene: TRBV25-1; d_gene: -; j_gene: TRBJ1-6; abundance: -
CDR3aa: CAWSSLGGNQNTEAFF; CDR3nt: TGTGCCTGGAGTTCCCTTGGGGGTAACCAGAACACTGAAGCTTTCTTT; v_gene: TRBV30; d_gene: -; j_gene: TRBJ1-1; abundance: -
CDR3aa: CASSYRDEQYF; CDR3nt: TGTGCCAGCAGCTACAGGGACGAGCAGTACTTC; v_gene: TRBV5-6; d_gene: -; j_gene: TRBJ2-7; abundance: -
CDR3aa: CAWSVLGRDRFQPQHF; CDR3nt: TGTGCCTGGAGTGTACTCGGACGGGACAGATTTCAGCCCCAGCATTTT; v_gene: TRBV30; d_gene: TRBD1; j_gene: TRBJ1-5; abundance: -
CDR3aa: CASRGGGASQPQHF; CDR3nt: TGTGCCAGCAGGGGTGGGGGGGCGAGTCAGCCCCAGCATTTT; v_gene: TRBV6-1; d_gene: -; j_gene: TRBJ1-5; abundance: few
CDR3aa: CASSLVGDPSHSGANVLTF; CDR3nt: TGTGCCAGCAGCTTGGTTGGGGACCCTAGTCACTCTGGGGCCAACGTCCTGACTTTC; v_gene: TRBV5-4; d_gene: -; j_gene: TRBJ2-6; abundance: -
CDR3aa: CAWIRDRVAYGYTF; CDR3nt: TGTGCCTGGATCCGGGACAGGGTTGCCTATGGCTACACCTTC; v_gene: TRBV30; d_gene: TRBD1; j_gene: TRBJ1-2; abundance: few
CDR3aa: CATSRELLVLTF; CDR3nt: TGTGCCACCAGCAGAGAACTCCTCGTCCTGACTTTC; v_gene: TRBV15; d_gene: -; j_gene: TRBJ2-6; abundance: -
CDR3aa: CASSLGLAATDTQYF; CDR3nt: TGTGCCAGCAGCCTAGGGCTAGCGGCTACAGATACGCAGTATTTT; v_gene: TRBV11-2; d_gene: TRBD2; j_gene: TRBJ2-3; abundance: many
CDR3aa: CASSRGTELDSPLHF; CDR3nt: TGTGCCAGCAGCCGCGGGACAGAGTTAGACTCACCCCTCCACTTT; v_gene: TRBV6-5; d_gene: TRBD1; j_gene: TRBJ1-6; abundance: -
CDR3aa: CASSLVGGPQHF; CDR3nt: TGTGCCAGCAGCTTGGTGGGAGGGCCCCAGCATTTT; v_gene: TRBV5-4; d_gene: -; j_gene: TRBJ1-5; abundance: few
CDR3aa: CAWSVGSDTQYF; CDR3nt: TGTGCCTGGAGTGTCGGGTCAGATACGCAGTATTTT; v_gene: TRBV30; d_gene: -; j_gene: TRBJ2-3; abundance: -
CDR3aa: CAWSSGVPNYGYTF; CDR3nt: TGTGCCTGGAGTTCTGGGGTTCCTAACTATGGCTACACCTTC; v_gene: TRBV30; d_gene: -; j_gene: TRBJ1-2; abundance: once
CDR3aa: CASSWSGGLEQYF; CDR3nt: TGTGCCAGCAGCTGGAGCGGGGGGCTGGAGCAGTACTTC; v_gene: TRBV7-6; d_gene: TRBD2; j_gene: TRBJ2-7; abundance: few
CDR3aa: CASSPQGETQYF; CDR3nt: TGTGCCAGCAGCCCGCAGGGGGAGACCCAGTACTTC; v_gene: TRBV7-9; d_gene: -; j_gene: TRBJ2-5; abundance: -
CDR3aa: CASSELEDTEAFF; CDR3nt: TGTGCCAGCAGTGAATTAGAGGACACTGAAGCTTTCTTT; v_gene: TRBV2; d_gene: -; j_gene: TRBJ1-1; abundance: -
CDR3aa: CASSATGQGNFFF; CDR3nt: TGTGCCAGCAGTGCAACGGGACAGGGGAATTTTTTCTTT; v_gene: TRBV6-4; d_gene: TRBD1; j_gene: TRBJ1-1; abundance: -
CDR3aa: CASSDQGGTNEKLFF; CDR3nt: TGTGCCAGCAGTGATCAGGGAGGGACTAATGAAAAACTGTTTTTT; v_gene: TRBV2; d_gene: -; j_gene: TRBJ1-4; abundance: -
CDR3aa: CASSPVRGLAGSEQFF; CDR3nt: TGTGCCAGCAGCCCAGTGAGGGGACTAGCGGGGAGTGAGCAGTTCTTC; v_gene: TRBV11-2; d_gene: TRBD2; j_gene: TRBJ2-1; abundance: -
CDR3aa: CATSRGGSSGANVLTF; CDR3nt: TGTGCCACCAGCAGGGGGGGGAGCTCTGGGGCCAACGTCCTGACTTTC; v_gene: TRBV15; d_gene: TRBD2; j_gene: TRBJ2-6; abundance: once
CDR3aa: CASSSLSIQETQYF; CDR3nt: TGTGCCAGCAGTTCCCTCTCCATCCAAGAGACCCAGTACTTC; v_gene: TRBV6-5; d_gene: -; j_gene: TRBJ2-5; abundance: -
CDR3aa: CASSEPRTGLGNEQYF; CDR3nt: TGCGCCAGCAGTGAGCCAAGGACAGGGTTAGGTAACGAGCAGTACTTC; v_gene: TRBV10-2; d_gene: TRBD1; j_gene: TRBJ2-7; abundance: -
CDR3aa: CASSQDWRGRGTGELFF; CDR3nt: TGCGCCAGCAGCCAAGATTGGCGGGGGAGGGGCACCGGGGAGCTGTTTTTT; v_gene: TRBV4-1; d_gene: TRBD2; j_gene: TRBJ2-2; abundance: -
CDR3aa: CASSSGAGGEKLFF; CDR3nt: TGCGCCAGCAGCTCCGGGGCAGGAGGGGAAAAACTGTTTTTT; v_gene: TRBV5-1; d_gene: -; j_gene: TRBJ1-4; abundance: -
CDR3aa: CASSVSDSGNSPLHF; CDR3nt: TGTGCCAGCAGTGTTTCCGACTCTGGGAATTCACCCCTCCACTTT; v_gene: TRBV6-5; d_gene: -; j_gene: TRBJ1-6; abundance: -
CDR3aa: CASRQEMNTEAFF; CDR3nt: TGTGCCAGCAGGCAGGAGATGAACACTGAAGCTTTCTTT; v_gene: TRBV11-2; d_gene: -; j_gene: TRBJ1-1; abundance: -
CDR3aa: CASSSGGPHNQPQHF; CDR3nt: TGTGCCAGCAGCTCGGGGGGACCGCACAATCAGCCCCAGCATTTT; v_gene: TRBV7-2; d_gene: -; j_gene: TRBJ1-5; abundance: few
CDR3aa: CASRIEGDTEAFF; CDR3nt: TGTGCCAGCCGTATAGAGGGTGACACTGAAGCTTTCTTT; v_gene: TRBV19; d_gene: -; j_gene: TRBJ1-1; abundance: -
CDR3aa: CASSEDVGNEQFF; CDR3nt: TGTGCCAGCAGTGAAGACGTCGGAAATGAGCAGTTCTTC; v_gene: TRBV2; d_gene: -; j_gene: TRBJ2-1; abundance: few
CDR3aa: CASSLGHGSSGNTIYF; CDR3nt: TGCGCCAGCAGCTTGGGACATGGGAGCTCTGGAAACACCATATATTTT; v_gene: TRBV5-1; d_gene: -; j_gene: TRBJ1-3; abundance: -
CDR3aa: CASTLGGAGANVLTF; CDR3nt: TGTGCCAGCACCCTCGGAGGCGCCGGGGCCAACGTCCTGACTTTC; v_gene: TRBV6-1; d_gene: -; j_gene: TRBJ2-6; abundance: -
CDR3aa: CSVAGTGSDNEQFF; CDR3nt: TGCAGCGTTGCCGGGACAGGGTCTGATAATGAGCAGTTCTTC; v_gene: TRBV29-1; d_gene: TRBD1; j_gene: TRBJ2-1; abundance: -
CDR3aa: CASSLVIATKETQYF; CDR3nt: TGTGCCAGCAGCTTGGTAATAGCGACAAAAGAGACCCAGTACTTC; v_gene: TRBV5-4; d_gene: -; j_gene: TRBJ2-5; abundance: few
CDR3aa: CSVGTGDQQPQHF; CDR3nt: TGCAGCGTGGGGACAGGGGATCAACAGCCCCAGCATTTT; v_gene: TRBV29-1; d_gene: TRBD1; j_gene: TRBJ1-5; abundance: -
CDR3aa: CASSPTTGSYNEQFF; CDR3nt: TGCGCCAGCAGCCCTACTACGGGCTCCTACAATGAGCAGTTCTTC; v_gene: TRBV5-1; d_gene: -; j_gene: TRBJ2-1; abundance: -
CDR3aa: CASSLGQNYGYTF; CDR3nt: TGTGCCAGCAGCTTAGGACAGAACTATGGCTACACCTTC; v_gene: TRBV7-8; d_gene: -; j_gene: TRBJ1-2; abundance: -
CDR3aa: CASSAAGGAFGYTF; CDR3nt: TGTGCCAGCAGCGCCGCCGGGGGCGCTTTTGGCTACACCTTC; v_gene: TRBV5-6; d_gene: -; j_gene: TRBJ1-2; abundance: -
CDR3aa: CASSPVKGKHQETQYF; CDR3nt: TGTGCCAGCAGTCCGGTGAAGGGAAAACACCAAGAGACCCAGTACTTC; v_gene: TRBV27; d_gene: -; j_gene: TRBJ2-5; abundance: -
CDR3aa: CASSRQEGNQPQHF; CDR3nt: TGTGCCAGCAGCCGACAGGAGGGCAATCAGCCCCAGCATTTT; v_gene: TRBV11-2; d_gene: -; j_gene: TRBJ1-5; abundance: -
CDR3aa: CASSQGQGVETQYF; CDR3nt: TGTGCCAGCAGCCAGGGACAGGGGGTAGAGACCCAGTACTTC; v_gene: TRBV5-8; d_gene: TRBD1; j_gene: TRBJ2-5; abundance: -